This TCR beta chain comes out of a study of tumor-infiltrating lymphocytes in primary liver carcinoma. About the study: The patient population consisted of men and women between 30 and 69 years of age.

Germline V lookup: CDR1 MNHEY, CDR2 SVGAGI. The CDR3 contains 16 residues. Using a constant-region primer together with ProtoScript II reverse transcriptase, TCR beta cDNA was made from 500 ng of total RNA. Three-round nested multiplex PCR performed with slightly modified ARM-PCR produced the TCR beta libraries. TRBV1-TRBV30 forward primers paired with a C-beta reverse primer drove the first two PCR rounds, about 9 cycles each. TCRdb analysed the multiplex PCR reads with MiXCR anew, one entry per CDR3 protein. The top ten hold 15% to 20% of the sample, which has about 200,000 distinct CDR3 sequences, over 80% seen once. This clonotype was counted a few times. A junction end diverges from the germline sequence, so it may reflect a read error. Both RNA and DNA were isolated together from around 20-30 mg of bulk tissue that had not been sorted. Chronic HBV infection, which was untreated, was present in the patients.

Sample: tumor tissue from primary liver carcinoma. This TCR was recovered from a man between 35 and 55 years old with primary liver carcinoma and hepatitis B virus infection. The chain uses TRBV6-5 and TRBJ1-2; D gene ambiguous. The chain's CDR3 is CVSSSGVGVVNYGYTF. CDR3 coding DNA: TGTGTCAGCAGTTCCGGGGTTGGGGTCGTCAACTATGGCTACACCTTC.